This T cell receptor beta chain came from a study of T cells in women clearing cervical HPV infection. Looking at the study overall: With HLA typing for only a few women, HLA confounding remains possible.

This CDR3 comprises 15 residues. Germline V gene sequence: CDR1 KGHDR, CDR2 SFDVKD. V trimming: 4 bases; J trimming: 4 bases; junction bases outside the gene matches: 3. As for this clone: The antigen is not known. Sequencing ends 3 residues short of the CDR3 end; the germline J gene provides the rest.

Measured with immunoSEQ multiplex PCR; TCRdb has only the in-frame clones, and not every one. Seen in this sample are around 15,000 clones; the ten most common clones hold over 8.5%. Study-wide results and caveats: Timing of associations relative to infection is unclear; T-cell subsets were not isolated. Repertoire richness, not evenness, was significantly elevated in CIN3+ cases versus controls.

V gene TRBV24-1 combines with J gene TRBJ2-2, with 9 bases fitting TRBD1. This TCR came from a woman aged 18 to 75 with a cervical HPV16 infection that either progressed to CIN3+ or cleared (not recorded which). Sequencing was performed on blood buffy coat. CDR3 DNA, as far as it was read: TGTGCCACCAGTGAGACAGGGGGAATCACCGGGGAG. Its translation is CATSETGGITGE. The entire CDR3 protein reads CATSETGGITGELFF.